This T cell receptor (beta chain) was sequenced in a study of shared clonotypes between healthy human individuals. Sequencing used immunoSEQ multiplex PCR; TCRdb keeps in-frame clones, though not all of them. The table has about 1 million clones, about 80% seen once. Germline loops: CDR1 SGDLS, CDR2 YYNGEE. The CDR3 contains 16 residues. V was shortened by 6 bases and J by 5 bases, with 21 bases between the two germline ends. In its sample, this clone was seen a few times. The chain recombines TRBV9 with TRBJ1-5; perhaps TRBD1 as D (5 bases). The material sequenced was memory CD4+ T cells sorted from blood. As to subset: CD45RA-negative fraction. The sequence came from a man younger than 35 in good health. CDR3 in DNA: TGTGCCAGCATGGGGAAAGAAAGGGGAGGTGATCAGCCCCAGCATTTT. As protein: CASMGKERGGDQPQHF.